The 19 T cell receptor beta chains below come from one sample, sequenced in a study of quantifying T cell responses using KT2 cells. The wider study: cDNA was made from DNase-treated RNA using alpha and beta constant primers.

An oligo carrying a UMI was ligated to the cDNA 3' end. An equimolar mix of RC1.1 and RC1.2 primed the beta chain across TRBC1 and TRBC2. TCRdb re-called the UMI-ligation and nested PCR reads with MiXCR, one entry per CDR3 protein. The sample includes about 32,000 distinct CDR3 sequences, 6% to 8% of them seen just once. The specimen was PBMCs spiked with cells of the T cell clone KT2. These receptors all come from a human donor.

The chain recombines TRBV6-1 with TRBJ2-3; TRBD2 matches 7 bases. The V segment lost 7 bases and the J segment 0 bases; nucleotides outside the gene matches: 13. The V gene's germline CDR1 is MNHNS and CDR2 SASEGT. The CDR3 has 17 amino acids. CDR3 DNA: TGTGCCAGCATCTTAACTCCAGCGGGGACTAGCACAGATACGCAGTATTTT. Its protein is CASILTPAGTSTDTQYF.

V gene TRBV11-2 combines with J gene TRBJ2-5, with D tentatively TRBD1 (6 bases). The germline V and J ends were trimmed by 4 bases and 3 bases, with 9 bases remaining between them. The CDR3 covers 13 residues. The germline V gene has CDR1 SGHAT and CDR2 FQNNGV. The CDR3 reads CASSYRDKETQYF. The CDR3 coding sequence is TGTGCCAGCAGCTACCGGGACAAAGAGACCCAGTACTTC.

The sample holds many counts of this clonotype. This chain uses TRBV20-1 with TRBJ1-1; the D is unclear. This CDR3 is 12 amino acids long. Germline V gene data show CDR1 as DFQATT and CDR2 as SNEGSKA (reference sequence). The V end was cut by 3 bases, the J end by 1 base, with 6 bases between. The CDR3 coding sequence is TGCAGTGCTAGGGCGGGGAACACTGAAGCTTTCTTT. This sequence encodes CSARAGNTEAFF.

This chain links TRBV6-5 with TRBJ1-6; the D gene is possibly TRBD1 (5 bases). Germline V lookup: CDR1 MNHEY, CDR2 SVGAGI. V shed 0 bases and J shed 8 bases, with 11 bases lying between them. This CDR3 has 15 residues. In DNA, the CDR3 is TGTGCCAGCAGTTACTCCGGGGCTGGTTATTCACCCCTCCACTTT. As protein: CASSYSGAGYSPLHF.

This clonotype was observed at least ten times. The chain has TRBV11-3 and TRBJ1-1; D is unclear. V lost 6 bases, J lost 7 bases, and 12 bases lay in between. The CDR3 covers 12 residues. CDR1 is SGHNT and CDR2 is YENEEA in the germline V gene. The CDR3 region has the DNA TGTGCCAGCAGTCCACAAGGGCGTGAAGCTTTCTTT. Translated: CASSPQGREAFF.

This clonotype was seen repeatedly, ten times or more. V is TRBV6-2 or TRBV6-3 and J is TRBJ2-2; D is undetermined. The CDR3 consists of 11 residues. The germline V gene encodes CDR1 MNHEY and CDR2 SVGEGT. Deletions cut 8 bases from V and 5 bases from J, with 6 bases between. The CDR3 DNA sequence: TGTGCCAGCTCATGGACCGGGGAGCTGTTTTTT. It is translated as CASSWTGELFF.

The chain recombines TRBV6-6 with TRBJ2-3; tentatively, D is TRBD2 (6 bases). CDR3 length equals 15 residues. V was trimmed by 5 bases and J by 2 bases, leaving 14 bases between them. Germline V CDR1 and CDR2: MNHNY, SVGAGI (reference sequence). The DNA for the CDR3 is TGTGCCAGCAGTGAATGGGGGGATGACACAGATACGCAGTATTTT. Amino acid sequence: CASSEWGDDTDTQYF.

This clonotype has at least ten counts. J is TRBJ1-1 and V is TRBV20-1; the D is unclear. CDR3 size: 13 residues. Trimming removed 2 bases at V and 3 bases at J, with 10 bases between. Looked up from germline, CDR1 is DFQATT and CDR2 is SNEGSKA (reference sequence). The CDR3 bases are TGCAGTGCTAGACAATTCGTGGACACTGAAGCTTTCTTT. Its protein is CSARQFVDTEAFF.

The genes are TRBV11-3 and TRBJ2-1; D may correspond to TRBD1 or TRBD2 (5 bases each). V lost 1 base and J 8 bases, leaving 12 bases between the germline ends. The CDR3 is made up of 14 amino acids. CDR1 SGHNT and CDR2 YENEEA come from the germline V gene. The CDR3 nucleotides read TGTGCCAGCAGCTTAGGGCCTAGCAGGGATGAGCAGTTCTTC. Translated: CASSLGPSRDEQFF.

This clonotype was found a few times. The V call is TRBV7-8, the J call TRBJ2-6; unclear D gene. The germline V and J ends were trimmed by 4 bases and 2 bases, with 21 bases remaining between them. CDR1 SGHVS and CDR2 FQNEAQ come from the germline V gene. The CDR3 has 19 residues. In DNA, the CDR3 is TGTGCCAGCAGCTCCCCGGTCGGGCTGTCTTTTGCTGGGGCCAACGTCCTGACTTTC. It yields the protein CASSSPVGLSFAGANVLTF.

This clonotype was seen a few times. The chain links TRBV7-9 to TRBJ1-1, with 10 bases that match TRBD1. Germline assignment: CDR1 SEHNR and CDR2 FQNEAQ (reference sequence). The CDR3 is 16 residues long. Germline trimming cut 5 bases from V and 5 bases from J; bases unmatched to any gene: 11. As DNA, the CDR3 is TGTGCCAGCAGCCCAACAGACAGGGGGCCTAAGACTGAAGCTTTCTTT. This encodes CASSPTDRGPKTEAFF.

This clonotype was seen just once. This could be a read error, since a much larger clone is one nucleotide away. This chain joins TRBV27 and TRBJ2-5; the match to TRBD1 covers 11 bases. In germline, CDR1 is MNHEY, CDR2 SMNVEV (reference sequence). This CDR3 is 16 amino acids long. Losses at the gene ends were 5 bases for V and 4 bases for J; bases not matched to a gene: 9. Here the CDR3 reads CASSPRDRGYRETQYF. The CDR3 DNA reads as TGTGCCAGCAGTCCGCGGGACAGGGGGTACCGAGAGACCCAGTACTTC.

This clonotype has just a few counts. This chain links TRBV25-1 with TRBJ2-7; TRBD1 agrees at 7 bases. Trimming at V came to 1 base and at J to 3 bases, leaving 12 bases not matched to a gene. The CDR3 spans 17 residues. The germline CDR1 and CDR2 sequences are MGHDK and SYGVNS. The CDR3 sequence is CASSEFARTGRGYEQYF. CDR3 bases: TGTGCCAGCAGTGAATTTGCCCGGACAGGCCGAGGCTACGAGCAGTACTTC.

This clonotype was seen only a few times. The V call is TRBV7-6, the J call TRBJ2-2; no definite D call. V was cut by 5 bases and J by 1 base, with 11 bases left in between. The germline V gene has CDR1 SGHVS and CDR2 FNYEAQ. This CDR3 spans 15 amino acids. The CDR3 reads CASSLLLMNTGELFF. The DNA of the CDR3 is TGTGCCAGCAGCCTTTTACTCATGAACACCGGGGAGCTGTTTTTT.

DNA of the CDR3: TGTGCCAGCAGCTTAGGGCGACAGGGCGGACAAGAGACCCAGTACTTC. It codes for CASSLGRQGGQETQYF. The rearrangement joins TRBV7-2 to TRBJ2-5, with 7 positions matching TRBD1. Germline CDR1 is SGHTA and CDR2 is FQGNSA. The J segment lost 2 bases and the V segment lost 1 base, leaving 7 bases of the junction unmatched. This CDR3 spans 16 amino acids.

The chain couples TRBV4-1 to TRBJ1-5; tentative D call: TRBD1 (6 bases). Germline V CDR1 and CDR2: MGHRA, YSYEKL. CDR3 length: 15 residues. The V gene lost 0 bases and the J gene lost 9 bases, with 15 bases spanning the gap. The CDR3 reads CASSQEVGGPRPQHF. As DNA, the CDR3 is TGCGCCAGCAGCCAAGAAGTGGGGGGGCCCCGGCCCCAGCATTTT.

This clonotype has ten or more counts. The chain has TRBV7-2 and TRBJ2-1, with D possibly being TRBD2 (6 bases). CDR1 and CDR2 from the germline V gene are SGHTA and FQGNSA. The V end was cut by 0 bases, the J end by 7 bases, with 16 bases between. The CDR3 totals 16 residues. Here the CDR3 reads CASSLASGVQYNEQFF. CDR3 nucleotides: TGTGCCAGCAGCTTAGCATCGGGAGTACAGTATAATGAGCAGTTCTTC.

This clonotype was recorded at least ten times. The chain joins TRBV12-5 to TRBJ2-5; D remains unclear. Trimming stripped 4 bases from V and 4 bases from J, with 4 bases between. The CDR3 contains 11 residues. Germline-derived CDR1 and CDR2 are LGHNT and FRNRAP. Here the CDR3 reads CASGYSETQYF. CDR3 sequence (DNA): TGTGCTAGTGGTTACTCAGAGACCCAGTACTTC.

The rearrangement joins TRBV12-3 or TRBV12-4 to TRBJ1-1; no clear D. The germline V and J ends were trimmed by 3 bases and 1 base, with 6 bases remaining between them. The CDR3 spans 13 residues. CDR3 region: CASSFERNTEAFF. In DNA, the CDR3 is TGTGCCAGCAGTTTCGAGAGGAACACTGAAGCTTTCTTT.